One and the same sample provided the 30 T cell receptor beta chains below, sequenced in a study of blood T cell repertoires in COVID-19. Some clones are missing from TCRdb's copy, which holds only in-frame ones; the method was immunoSEQ multiplex PCR. The repertoire holds approximately 160,000 clones, roughly nine tenths seen once, with under 5% in the top ten. Sequencing was performed on peripheral blood. These receptors were taken from a woman in her 70s with acute or convalescent COVID-19.

V is TRBV29-1 and J is TRBJ2-1, with TRBD2 matching over 11 bases. The junction had 12 bases not matched to a gene; V was cut back by 7 bases and J by 1 base. The CDR3 length is 17 residues. The germline V gene has CDR1 SQVTM and CDR2 ANQGSEA. CDR3 sequence: CSARPGLAASSYNEQFF. DNA of the CDR3: TGCAGCGCTAGGCCGGGACTAGCGGCATCTTCCTACAATGAGCAGTTCTTC.

The chain carries TRBV5-1 and TRBJ1-2; 7 bases line up with TRBD1. CDR1 is SGHRS, CDR2 YFSETQ, per germline. The CDR3 totals 15 residues. V lost 3 bases, J lost 4 bases, and 9 bases stayed unmatched. The CDR3 coding sequence is TGCGCCAGCAGCTCCGGGACAGTCACTACCTATGGCTACACCTTC. Translated: CASSSGTVTTYGYTF.

The chain couples TRBV4-2 to TRBJ1-1; D gene unclear. Per the germline V gene, CDR1 is LGHNA and CDR2 is YNFKEQ. V dropped 2 bases and J dropped 3 bases, with 19 bases sitting between them. This CDR3 contains 17 residues. The CDR3 DNA sequence: TGTGCCAGCAGCCAACCGCCCGGGCGGGGTGGGGACACTGAAGCTTTCTTT. Its protein is CASSQPPGRGGDTEAFF.

This clone was seen only a few times. The chain links TRBV6-4 to TRBJ2-2; D is unclear. Germline CDR1 is MRHNA and CDR2 is SNTAGT. The CDR3 sequence is 11 residues long. V lost 5 bases and J lost 5, with 3 bases in between. In nucleotides, the CDR3 is TGTGCCAGCAGTCAAACCGGGGAGCTGTTTTTT. This translates into CASSQTGELFF.

The J gene is TRBJ2-1, the V gene TRBV6-1, with a tentative D call TRBD1 (6 bases). Per the germline V gene, CDR1 is MNHNS and CDR2 is SASEGT. V was clipped by 2 bases and J by 2 bases, with 13 bases between them. The CDR3 is 16 residues long. CDR3: CASSERQGRTYNEQFF. The CDR3 DNA follows: TGTGCCAGCAGTGAAAGGCAGGGGCGAACCTACAATGAGCAGTTCTTC.

The CDR3 here is CASRTGTSGDEQYF. The CDR3 DNA reads TGCGCCAGCAGAACCGGGACTAGCGGAGACGAGCAGTACTTC. The J gene is TRBJ2-7, the V gene TRBV5-1; 11 bases line up with TRBD2. The trim removed 5 bases at V and 5 bases at J, leaving 6 bases unmatched. The CDR3 spans 14 residues. Germline V gene data show CDR1 as SGHRS and CDR2 as YFSETQ.

V usage is TRBV4-1 and J usage is TRBJ1-4; D gene ambiguous. Germline V gives CDR1 MGHRA, CDR2 YSYEKL. Trimming left V 1 base short and J 5 bases short, with 11 bases between. The CDR3 consists of 15 residues. As DNA, the CDR3 is TGCGCCAGCAGCCAAGTTTTACAGAAGAATGAAAAACTGTTTTTT. It specifies CASSQVLQKNEKLFF.

The rearrangement links TRBV19 to TRBJ1-2, with a weak D call TRBD1 (5 bases). The V and J ends lost 3 bases and 5 bases respectively, with 10 bases between them. Germline CDR1 LNHDA, CDR2 SQIVND (reference sequence). The CDR3 totals 13 residues. In DNA form, the CDR3 reads TGTGCCAGTAGTATGGGAGGGGTTTATGGCTACACCTTC. This gives the protein CASSMGGVYGYTF.

This clone has only one observation. The rearrangement links TRBV30 to TRBJ2-7, with TRBD2 identical over 11 bases. V lost 0 bases to trimming and J lost 2 bases; unmatched junction nucleotides: 9. Per the germline V gene, CDR1 is GTSNPN and CDR2 is SVGIG (reference sequence). This CDR3 has 17 amino acids. The CDR3 nucleotides read TGTGCCTGGAGTGTACGGGCTAGCGGGAGGACACCCTACGAGCAGTACTTC. It is translated as CAWSVRASGRTPYEQYF.

V is TRBV27 and J is TRBJ2-3; 9 bases map to TRBD2. After removal of 5 bases from V and 6 bases from J, the junction contained 12 bases not matched to a gene. Per germline, CDR1 MNHEY and CDR2 SMNVEV (reference sequence). The CDR3 totals 16 residues. The CDR3 sequence is CASSLTAGTSSDTQYF. Here the CDR3 DNA reads TGTGCCAGCAGTCTCACCGCCGGGACTAGCTCGGATACGCAGTATTTT.

The chain uses TRBV6-5 and TRBJ1-1; the D is unclear. Trimming stripped 0 bases from V and 2 bases from J, with 10 bases between. Germline CDR1 is MNHEY and CDR2 is SVGAGI. There are 15 residues in the CDR3. CDR3 in DNA: TGTGCCAGCAGTTACTCGCTCGGAGATAACACTGAAGCTTTCTTT. This translates into CASSYSLGDNTEAFF.

This clone was detected only a few times. The chain has TRBV7-3 and TRBJ2-2, with TRBD2 matching over 13 bases. The germline CDR1 and CDR2 sequences are SGHTA and FQGTGA. The CDR3 has 17 amino acids. After removal of 7 bases from V and 6 bases from J, the junction contained 11 bases not matched to a gene. This chain's CDR3 is CASTAEGLAGVPGELFF. CDR3 DNA sequence: TGTGCCAGCACCGCCGAAGGACTAGCGGGAGTTCCCGGGGAGCTGTTTTTT.

For the CDR3, the DNA is TGTGCCAGCAGCGTAGATTTAATCGGGGAGCTGTTTTTT. This codes for CASSVDLIGELFF. The V gene is TRBV9, the J gene TRBJ2-2; D is ambiguous. Trimming took off 0 bases at V and 7 bases at J, with 7 bases between the two ends. The CDR3 loop spans 13 amino acids. Germline V gives CDR1 SGDLS, CDR2 YYNGEE.

The V and J genes are TRBV6-2 or TRBV6-3 and TRBJ1-3, with D unresolved. V lost 6 bases to trimming and J lost 0 bases, with 15 bases between them. Germline V gives CDR1 MNHEY, CDR2 SVGEGT. The length of the CDR3 is 16 residues. The CDR3 loop reads CASSRRVLSSGNTIYF. Here the CDR3 DNA reads TGTGCCAGCAGCAGGAGGGTTCTATCCTCTGGAAACACCATATATTTT.

This chain connects TRBV3-1 (or the pseudogene TRBV3-2) to TRBJ2-1; 12 positions match TRBD2. The CDR3 spans 14 residues. The germline CDR1 and CDR2 sequences are LGHDT and YNNKEL (reference sequence). V lost 5 bases and J lost 6; bases outside the gene matches: 2. The CDR3 coding sequence is TGTGCCAGCAGCGGACTAGCGGGAAGCAATGAGCAGTTCTTC. Protein product: CASSGLAGSNEQFF.

CDR3 coding DNA: TGTGCCAGCAGTTCCCAGGGGTCCTACGAGCAGTACTTC. It encodes CASSSQGSYEQYF. The chain carries TRBV28 and TRBJ2-7, with a weak D call TRBD1 (6 bases). With 4 bases removed from V and 1 base from J, the gap between germline ends came to 8 bases. Germline loops: CDR1 MDHEN, CDR2 SYDVKM. The CDR3 contains 13 residues.

The V and J genes are TRBV7-9 and TRBJ2-2; 8 nucleotides align to TRBD1. This CDR3 region has 15 residues. Germline values: CDR1 SEHNR, CDR2 FQNEAQ (reference sequence). J gave up 3 bases and V 2 bases, and 2 bases lay outside the gene matches. This chain's CDR3 is CASSLTTGDTGELFF. In DNA, the CDR3 is TGTGCCAGCAGCTTAACGACAGGGGACACCGGGGAGCTGTTTTTT.

This sequence joins TRBV6-1 and TRBJ1-4; TRBD1 is a possible D gene (6 bases). This CDR3 region has 15 residues. Germline V lookup: CDR1 MNHNS, CDR2 SASEGT. V shed 2 bases and J shed 4 bases, with 11 bases lying between them. The CDR3 sequence is CASSEQGRYNEKLFF. CDR3 in DNA: TGTGCCAGCAGTGAACAGGGGCGGTATAATGAAAAACTGTTTTTT.

The chain carries TRBV4-2 and TRBJ2-7; the match to TRBD2 covers 7 bases. The germline V gene has CDR1 LGHNA and CDR2 YNFKEQ. The CDR3 is 16 residues long. V dropped 3 bases and J dropped 6; count of bases not matched to a gene: 14. The chain's CDR3 is CASSHKPSGTTTEQYF. The CDR3 coding sequence is TGTGCCAGCAGCCATAAACCATCCGGGACTACCACCGAGCAGTACTTC.

The V call is TRBV2, the J call TRBJ1-2; D not resolved. The V and J ends lost 0 bases and 2 bases respectively, with 10 bases between them. The CDR3 has 15 amino acids. Germline loops: CDR1 SNHLY, CDR2 FYNNEI. The CDR3 sequence is CASSEAGRENYGYTF. CDR3 DNA sequence: TGTGCCAGCAGTGAAGCGGGGAGGGAGAACTATGGCTACACCTTC.

This clone was found a few times. V usage is TRBV18 and J usage is TRBJ1-1; tentatively, D is TRBD1 (5 bases). This CDR3 spans 15 amino acids. Germline V lookup: CDR1 KGHSH, CDR2 LQKENI. Trimming removed 4 bases at V and 1 base at J, with 13 bases between. The CDR3 DNA reads TGTGCCAGCTCACTAGTTCGACAGACGAACACTGAAGCTTTCTTT. Protein product: CASSLVRQTNTEAFF.

This chain links TRBV4-2 with TRBJ1-2; D is unresolved. Germline V gives CDR1 LGHNA, CDR2 YNFKEQ. V was shortened by 1 base and J by 4 bases, with 13 bases between the two germline ends. The CDR3 extends over 15 amino acids. For the CDR3, the DNA is TGTGCCAGCAGCCAAGTGGGATCGGGAACCTATGGCTACACCTTC. It yields the protein CASSQVGSGTYGYTF.

The chain combines TRBV2 with TRBJ2-1, with a possible D match to TRBD1 (6 bases). V was clipped by 6 bases and J by 5 bases, with 17 bases between them. The CDR3 length is 15 residues. Per the germline V gene, CDR1 is SNHLY and CDR2 is FYNNEI. The CDR3 DNA sequence: TGTGCCAGCAGGGTAGATTGGACAGAGAACAATGAGCAGTTCTTC. This codes for CASRVDWTENNEQFF.

The J gene is TRBJ1-5, the V gene TRBV4-1; tentative D call: TRBD1 (5 bases). The V end lost 0 bases, the J end lost 7 bases, and 13 bases lay between the germline ends. Looked up from germline, CDR1 is MGHRA and CDR2 is YSYEKL. The CDR3 extends over 15 amino acids. For the CDR3, the DNA is TGCGCCAGCAGCCAAGATATGGGGGGAGGGCAGCCCCAGCATTTT. Its protein product is CASSQDMGGGQPQHF.

This sequence joins TRBV19 and TRBJ2-7, with TRBD1 as a possible D gene (6 bases). CDR1 and CDR2 from the germline V gene are LNHDA and SQIVND (reference sequence). V lost 9 bases and J 6 bases, leaving 21 bases between the germline ends. This CDR3 is 14 amino acids long. The CDR3, as DNA: TGTGCCAGCTCCCGGGACATAGGTCTGGCCGAGCAGTACTTC. Its protein product is CASSRDIGLAEQYF.

The genes are TRBV19 and TRBJ2-7; D possibly corresponds to TRBD1 (6 bases). Germline-derived CDR1 and CDR2 are LNHDA and SQIVND (reference sequence). Trimming shortened V by 4 bases and J by 6 bases, and 16 bases separated the two germline ends. The length of the CDR3 is 14 residues. CDR3 in DNA: TGTGCCAGTAGTACCCGGGACAAGAGAACCGAGCAGTACTTC. Amino acids: CASSTRDKRTEQYF.

V is TRBV18 and J is TRBJ1-6, with 10 bases that match TRBD1. From germline, CDR1 is KGHSH and CDR2 LQKENI. The CDR3 spans 17 residues. V trimming: 6 bases; J trimming: 10 bases; junction bases outside the gene matches: 15. The CDR3 bases are TGTGCCAGCTCTCCGGGACAGGGGACGGTAATCGGATCACCCCTCCACTTT. This codes for CASSPGQGTVIGSPLHF.

The chain is built from TRBV4-1 and TRBJ1-5; 8 nucleotides align to TRBD1. In germline, CDR1 is MGHRA, CDR2 YSYEKL. This CDR3 contains 14 residues. After removal of 1 base from V and 9 bases from J, the junction contained 5 bases not matched to a gene. The CDR3 region is CASSQGTGTSPQHF. CDR3 nucleotides: TGCGCCAGCAGCCAAGGGACAGGGACGTCGCCCCAGCATTTT.

This clone has a handful of counts. This chain uses TRBV6-5 with TRBJ1-2; TRBD1 aligns across 7 bases. The CDR3 length is 13 residues. The J segment lost 6 bases and the V segment lost 2 bases, leaving 3 bases of the junction unmatched. Germline lookup yields CDR1 MNHEY and CDR2 SVGAGI. The CDR3 sequence is CASSYPQGDGYTF. CDR3 sequence (DNA): TGTGCCAGCAGTTACCCGCAGGGGGATGGCTACACCTTC.

A few counts support this clone. The J gene is TRBJ1-1, the V gene TRBV2; D might be TRBD1 (5 bases). Deletions cut 5 bases from V and 4 bases from J, with 17 bases between. The CDR3 contains 15 residues. CDR1 and CDR2 (germline): SNHLY, FYNNEI. The CDR3 spells CASSLSAGGFTEAFF. In DNA, the CDR3 is TGTGCCAGCAGTTTATCAGCGGGGGGATTCACTGAAGCTTTCTTT.